The clone carrying this TCR beta chain has ten or more counts. What it binds is unknown. Barcoded TCR alpha and TCR beta cDNA libraries with UMIs came from 5'RACE using constant-segment primers. In TCRdb, the 5' RACE reads were re-called with MiXCR into one record per CDR3 protein. The data hold about 140,000 distinct CDR3 sequences, with about 15% observed a single time. This sample was taken from a study of T-cell memory formation after mild COVID-19. Study-level background: TCR clusters were mostly confined to one donor each. Study results and caveats: The second-wave clones peaking on day 37 were not confirmed as SARS-CoV-2-specific.

The origin of this receptor is an adult woman who had mild COVID-19 (a few samples of this study predate the infection). Cell type and time point are not known. The sample consisted of PBMCs or a T cell subset sorted from them (not recorded which).

The CDR3 bases are TGCGCCAGCAGCACCGGGACAGTAGTATACGAGCAGTACTTC. Protein product: CASSTGTVVYEQYF. This chain links TRBV5-1 with TRBJ2-7, with 7 bases that match TRBD1. There are 14 residues in the CDR3. The V and J ends lost 4 bases and 4 bases, in that order; junction bases with no gene match: 8. Per the germline V gene, CDR1 is SGHRS and CDR2 is YFSETQ.